The following is a TCR beta chain sequence with its context. The DNA ends 3 residues before the CDR3 does, and the rest of the CDR3 is filled in from the germline J gene. The CDR3 covers 14 residues. Per germline, CDR1 SGHVS and CDR2 FQNEAQ. This specimen comes from a study of T cells in women clearing cervical HPV infection. TCRdb keeps only in-frame clones here, not all; method: immunoSEQ multiplex PCR. Its table lists about 37,000 clones. The TCR comes from a woman between 18 and 69 years old with a cervical HPV16 infection that either progressed to CIN3+ or cleared (not recorded which). The V and J genes are TRBV7-8 and TRBJ2-2; D is uncertain. The sequenced sample was blood buffy coat. The CDR3 loop is CASSPSVPNSPLFF. The part of the CDR3 DNA that was read is TGTGCCAGCAGCCCCAGCGTGCCCAATTCACCG.